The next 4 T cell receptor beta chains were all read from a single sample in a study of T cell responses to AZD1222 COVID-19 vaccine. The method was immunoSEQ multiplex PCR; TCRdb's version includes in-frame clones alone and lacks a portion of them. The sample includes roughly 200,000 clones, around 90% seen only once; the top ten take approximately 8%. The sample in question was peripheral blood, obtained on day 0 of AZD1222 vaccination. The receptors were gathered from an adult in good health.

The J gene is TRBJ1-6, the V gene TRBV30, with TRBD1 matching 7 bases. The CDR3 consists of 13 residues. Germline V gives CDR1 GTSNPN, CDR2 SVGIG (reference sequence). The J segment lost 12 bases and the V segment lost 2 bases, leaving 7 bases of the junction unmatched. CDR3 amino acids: CAWSTTGIQPLHF. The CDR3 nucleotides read TGTGCCTGGAGTACGACAGGGATCCAACCCCTCCACTTT.

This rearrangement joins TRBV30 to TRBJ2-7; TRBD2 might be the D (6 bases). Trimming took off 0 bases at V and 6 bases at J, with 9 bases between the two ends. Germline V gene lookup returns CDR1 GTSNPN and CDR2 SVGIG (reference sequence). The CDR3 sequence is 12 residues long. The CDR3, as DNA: TGTGCCTGGAGTGTATACGGGGGCGAGCAGTACTTC. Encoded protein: CAWSVYGGEQYF.

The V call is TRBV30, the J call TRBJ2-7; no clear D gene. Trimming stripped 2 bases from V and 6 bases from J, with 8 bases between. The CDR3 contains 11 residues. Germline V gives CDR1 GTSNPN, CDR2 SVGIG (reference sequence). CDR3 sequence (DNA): TGTGCCTGGAGTTTCCGGGCCGAGCAGTACTTC. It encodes CAWSFRAEQYF.

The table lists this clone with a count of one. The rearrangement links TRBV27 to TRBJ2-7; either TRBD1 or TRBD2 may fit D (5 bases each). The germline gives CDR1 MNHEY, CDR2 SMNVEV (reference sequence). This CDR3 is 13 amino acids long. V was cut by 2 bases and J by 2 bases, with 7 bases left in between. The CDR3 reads CASSLRGAYEQYF. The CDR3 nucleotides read TGTGCCAGCAGTTTAAGGGGAGCCTACGAGCAGTACTTC.